This entry describes one TCR beta chain. The data were obtained in a study of radiotherapy plus CTLA-4 blockade in lung cancer. Germline-derived CDR1 and CDR2 are SGHNT and YYREEE (reference sequence). The CDR3 runs 17 residues. V was clipped by 4 bases and J by 0 bases; unmatched bases: 8. Here immunoSEQ multiplex PCR was the method, and the copy in TCRdb shows in-frame clones only, minus some. The data show about 62,000 clones, approximately 77% seen once. The TCR originated in a human donor with non-small cell lung cancer who had a complete response to radiotherapy plus ipilimumab. The sequencing used peripheral blood, collected from a patient treated with radiotherapy plus ipilimumab. The rearrangement joins TRBV5-4 to TRBJ2-3; 10 positions match TRBD2. The CDR3, as DNA: TGTGCCAGCAGCCAACTAGCGGGGATTCCTAGCACAGATACGCAGTATTTT. Translated, it gives CASSQLAGIPSTDTQYF.